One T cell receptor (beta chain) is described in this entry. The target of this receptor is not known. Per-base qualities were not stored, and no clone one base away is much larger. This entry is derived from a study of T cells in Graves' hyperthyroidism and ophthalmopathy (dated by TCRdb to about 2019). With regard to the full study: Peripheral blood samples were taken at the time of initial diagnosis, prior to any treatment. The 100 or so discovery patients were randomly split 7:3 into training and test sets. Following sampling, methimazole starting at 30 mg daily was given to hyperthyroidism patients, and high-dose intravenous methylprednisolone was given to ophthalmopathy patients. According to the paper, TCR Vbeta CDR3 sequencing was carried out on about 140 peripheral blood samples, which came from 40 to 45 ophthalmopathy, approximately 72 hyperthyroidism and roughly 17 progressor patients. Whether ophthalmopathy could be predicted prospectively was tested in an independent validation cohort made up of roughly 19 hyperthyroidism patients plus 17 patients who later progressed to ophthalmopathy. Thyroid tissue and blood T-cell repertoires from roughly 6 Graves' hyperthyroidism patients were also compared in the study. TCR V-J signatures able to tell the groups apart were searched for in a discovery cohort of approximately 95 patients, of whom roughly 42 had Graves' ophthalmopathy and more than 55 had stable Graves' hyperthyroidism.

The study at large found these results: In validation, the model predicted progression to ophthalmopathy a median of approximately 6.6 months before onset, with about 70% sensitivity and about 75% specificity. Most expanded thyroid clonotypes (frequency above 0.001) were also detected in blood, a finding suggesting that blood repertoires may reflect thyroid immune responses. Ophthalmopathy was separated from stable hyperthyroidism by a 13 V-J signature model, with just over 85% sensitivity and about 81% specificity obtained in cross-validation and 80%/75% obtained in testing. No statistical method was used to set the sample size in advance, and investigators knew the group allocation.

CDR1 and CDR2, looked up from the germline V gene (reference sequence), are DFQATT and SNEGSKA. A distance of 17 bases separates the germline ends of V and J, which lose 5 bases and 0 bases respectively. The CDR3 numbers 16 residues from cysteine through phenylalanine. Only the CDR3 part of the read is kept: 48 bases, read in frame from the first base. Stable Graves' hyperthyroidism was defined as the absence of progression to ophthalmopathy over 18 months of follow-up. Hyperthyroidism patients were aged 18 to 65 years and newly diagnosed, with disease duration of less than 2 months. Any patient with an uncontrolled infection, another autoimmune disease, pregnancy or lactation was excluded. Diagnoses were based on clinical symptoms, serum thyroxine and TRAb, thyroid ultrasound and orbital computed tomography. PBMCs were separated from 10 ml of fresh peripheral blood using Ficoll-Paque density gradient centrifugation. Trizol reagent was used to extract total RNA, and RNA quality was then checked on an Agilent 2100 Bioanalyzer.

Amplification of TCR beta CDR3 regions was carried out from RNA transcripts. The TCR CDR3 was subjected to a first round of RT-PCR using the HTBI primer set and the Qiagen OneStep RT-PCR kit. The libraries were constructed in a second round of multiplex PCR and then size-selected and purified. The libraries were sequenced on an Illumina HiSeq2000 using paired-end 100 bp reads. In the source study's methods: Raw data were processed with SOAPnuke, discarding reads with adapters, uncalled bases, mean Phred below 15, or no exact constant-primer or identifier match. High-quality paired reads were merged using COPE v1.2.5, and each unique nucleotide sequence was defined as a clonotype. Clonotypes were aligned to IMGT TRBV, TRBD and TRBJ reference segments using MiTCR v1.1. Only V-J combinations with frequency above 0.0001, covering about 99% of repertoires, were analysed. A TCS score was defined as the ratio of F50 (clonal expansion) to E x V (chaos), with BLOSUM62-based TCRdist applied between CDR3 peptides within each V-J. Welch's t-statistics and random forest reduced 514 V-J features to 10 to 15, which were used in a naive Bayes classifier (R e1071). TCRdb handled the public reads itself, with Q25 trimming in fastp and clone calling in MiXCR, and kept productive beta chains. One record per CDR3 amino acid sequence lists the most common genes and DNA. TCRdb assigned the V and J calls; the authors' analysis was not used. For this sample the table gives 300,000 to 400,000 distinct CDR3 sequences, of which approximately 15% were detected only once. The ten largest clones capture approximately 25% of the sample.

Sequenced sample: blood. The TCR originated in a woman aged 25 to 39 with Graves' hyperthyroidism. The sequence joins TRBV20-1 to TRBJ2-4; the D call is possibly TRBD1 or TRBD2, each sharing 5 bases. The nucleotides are TGCAGTGCTCTACCTGCGGGCAGGGAAGCCAAAAACATTCAGTACTTC. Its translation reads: CSALPAGREAKNIQYF.